This T cell receptor (beta chain) emerged from a study of blood T cell repertoires in COVID-19. Study in general: Sites in the United States, Italy and Spain provided acute and convalescent COVID-19 samples. In each case, the material was cDNA or gDNA derived from T cells, B-cell-depleted T cells, or PBMCs.

Authors' data handling: It was from reference gene primer amplification that nucleated cell counts were estimated. Measured with immunoSEQ multiplex PCR; TCRdb has only the in-frame clones, and not every one. V, J and clone size are taken as reported in that table, and D and trimming were inferred from the DNA itself. The table includes 200,000 or so clones, 80% to 90% detected once. J lost 9 bases, V lost 2 bases, and 6 bases had no gene match. The CDR3 has 15 residues. CDR1 and CDR2 (germline): MDHEN, SYDVKM. What was sequenced was peripheral blood. V usage is TRBV28 and J usage is TRBJ1-6; 8 bases are shared with TRBD1. The receptor was isolated from a man between 60 and 70 years old with acute or convalescent COVID-19. CDR3 DNA sequence: TGTGCCAGCAGTTTAGGGCAGGGGGCCTCTTCACCCCTCCACTTT. It translates to CASSLGQGASSPLHF.